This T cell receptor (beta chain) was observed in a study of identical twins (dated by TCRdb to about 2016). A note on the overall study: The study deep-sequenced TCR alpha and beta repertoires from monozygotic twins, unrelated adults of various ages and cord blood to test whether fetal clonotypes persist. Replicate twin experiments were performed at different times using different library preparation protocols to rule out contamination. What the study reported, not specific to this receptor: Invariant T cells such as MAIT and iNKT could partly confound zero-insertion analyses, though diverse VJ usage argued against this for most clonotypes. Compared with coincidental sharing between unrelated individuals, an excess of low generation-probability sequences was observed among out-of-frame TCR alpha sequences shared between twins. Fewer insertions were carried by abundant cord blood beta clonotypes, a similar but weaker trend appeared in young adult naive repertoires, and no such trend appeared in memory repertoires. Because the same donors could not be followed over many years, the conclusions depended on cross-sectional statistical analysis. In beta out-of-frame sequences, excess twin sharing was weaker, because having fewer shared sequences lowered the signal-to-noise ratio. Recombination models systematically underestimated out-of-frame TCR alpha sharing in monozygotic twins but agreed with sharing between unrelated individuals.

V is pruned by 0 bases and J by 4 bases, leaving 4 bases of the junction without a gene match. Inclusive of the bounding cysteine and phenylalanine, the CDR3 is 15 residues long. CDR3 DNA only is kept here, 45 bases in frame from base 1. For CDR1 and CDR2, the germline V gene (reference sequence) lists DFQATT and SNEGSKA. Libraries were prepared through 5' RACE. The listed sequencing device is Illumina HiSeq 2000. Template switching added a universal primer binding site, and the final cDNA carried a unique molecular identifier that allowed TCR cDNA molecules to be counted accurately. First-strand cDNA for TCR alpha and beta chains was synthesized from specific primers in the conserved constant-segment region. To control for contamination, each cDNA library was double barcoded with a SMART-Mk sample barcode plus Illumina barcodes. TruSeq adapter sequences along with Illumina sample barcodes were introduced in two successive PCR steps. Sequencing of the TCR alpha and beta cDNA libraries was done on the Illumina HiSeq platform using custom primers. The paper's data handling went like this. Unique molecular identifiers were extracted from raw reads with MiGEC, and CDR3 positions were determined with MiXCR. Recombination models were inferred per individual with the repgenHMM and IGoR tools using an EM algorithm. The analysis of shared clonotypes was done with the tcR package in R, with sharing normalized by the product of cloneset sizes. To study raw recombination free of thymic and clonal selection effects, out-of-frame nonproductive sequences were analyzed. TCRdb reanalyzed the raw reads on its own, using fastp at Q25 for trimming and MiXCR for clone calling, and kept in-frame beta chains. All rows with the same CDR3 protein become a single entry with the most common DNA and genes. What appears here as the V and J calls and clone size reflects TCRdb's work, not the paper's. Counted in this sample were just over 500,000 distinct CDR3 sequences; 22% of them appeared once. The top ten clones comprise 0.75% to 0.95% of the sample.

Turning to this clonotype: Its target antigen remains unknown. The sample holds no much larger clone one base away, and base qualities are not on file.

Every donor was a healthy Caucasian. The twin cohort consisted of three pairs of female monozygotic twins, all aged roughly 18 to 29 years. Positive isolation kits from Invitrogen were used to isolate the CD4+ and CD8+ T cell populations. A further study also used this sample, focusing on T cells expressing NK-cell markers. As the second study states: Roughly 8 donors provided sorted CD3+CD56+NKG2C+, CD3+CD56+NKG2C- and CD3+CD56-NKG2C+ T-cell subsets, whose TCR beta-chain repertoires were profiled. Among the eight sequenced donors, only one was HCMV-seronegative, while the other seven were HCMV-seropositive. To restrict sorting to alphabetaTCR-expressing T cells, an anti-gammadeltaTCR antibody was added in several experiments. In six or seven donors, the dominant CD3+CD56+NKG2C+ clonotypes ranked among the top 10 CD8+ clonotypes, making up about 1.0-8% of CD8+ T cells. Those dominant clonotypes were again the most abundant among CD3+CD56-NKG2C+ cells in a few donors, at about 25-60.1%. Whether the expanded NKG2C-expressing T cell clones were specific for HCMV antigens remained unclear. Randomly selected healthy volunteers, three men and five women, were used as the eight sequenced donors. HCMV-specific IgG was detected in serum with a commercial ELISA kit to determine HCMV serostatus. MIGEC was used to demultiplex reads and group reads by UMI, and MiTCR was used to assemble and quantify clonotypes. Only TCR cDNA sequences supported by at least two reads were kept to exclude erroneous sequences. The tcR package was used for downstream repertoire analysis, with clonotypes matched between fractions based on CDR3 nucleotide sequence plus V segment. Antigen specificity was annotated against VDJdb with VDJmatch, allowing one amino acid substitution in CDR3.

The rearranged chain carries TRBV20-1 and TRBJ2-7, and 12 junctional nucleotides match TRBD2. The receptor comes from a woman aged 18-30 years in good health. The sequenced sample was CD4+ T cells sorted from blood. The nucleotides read TGCAGTGCTAGAGACCGACTAGCGGGAGAGTACGAGCAGTACTTC. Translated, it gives CSARDRLAGEYEQYF.